Reported below is one TCR beta chain. Its antigen remains unknown. The source of the sample is a study of T cell responses to AZD1222 COVID-19 vaccine. Across the whole study: Pooling of second doses given at about 4 or about 12 weeks was done. General study results and limits: Donors, mostly white British, included more females; clonal diversity was possibly underestimated.

The table came from immunoSEQ multiplex PCR; TCRdb's copy has only in-frame clones and leaves some out. The sample lists over 150,000 clones; about 90% were seen once. This sequence was found in an adult in good health. The source material was peripheral blood, sampled on day 0 of AZD1222 vaccination.

The CDR3 nucleotides are TGCAGCGTTGGCGGGACAGGGTGGGACACTGAAGCTTTCTTT. Protein sequence: CSVGGTGWDTEAFF. The chain is built from TRBV29-1 and TRBJ1-1, with 9 bases identical to TRBD1. CDR1 and CDR2 from the germline V gene are SQVTM and ANQGSEA. Trimming took 4 bases from V and 3 from J; bases not matched to a gene: 6. The CDR3 is 14 amino acids.